The present T cell receptor beta chain was sequenced within a study of shared clonotypes between healthy human individuals. Study background: Each donor's CD4 naive and CD4 memory cells filled three plates apiece, CD8 naive two, and CD8 memory one.

Study-level points and caveats: The low donor count limited represented genetic and exposure-history diversity. Around 5.4% of naive CD4 clonotypes were common to a few donors.

Germline V gene sequence: CDR1 WSHSY, CDR2 SAAADI. The CDR3 totals 14 residues. The V end lost 8 bases, the J end lost 2 bases, and 16 bases lay between the germline ends. At deep level, the assay was performed. Assay used: immunoSEQ multiplex PCR; TCRdb lists only in-frame clones, some missing. The top ten clones hold 24% of a sample with around 700,000 clones, approximately 90% of them seen once. In the naive CD8 group, cells lacked CD45RO and were positively selected for CCR7, so terminally differentiated effector memory CD45RA+ cells were left out. As regards this clone: Its antigen remains unidentified.

The V gene is TRBV10-2, the J gene TRBJ2-7; D is perhaps TRBD1 (6 bases). The sequenced sample consisted of naive CD8+ T cells sorted from blood. This TCR came from a man under 40 in good health. CDR3 coding DNA: TGCGCCAGCCGACAGGAATCTTTTACCTACGAGCAGTACTTC. Encoded protein: CASRQESFTYEQYF.